Described below is a single TCR beta chain sequence and its context. Per the study methods: From reference gene primer amplification, estimates of nucleated cell counts were derived. Profiling relied on immunoSEQ multiplex PCR, and the TCRdb table lists in-frame clones only, not all of them. The DNA gave D and trimming, while V, J and clone size come from that table. The table lists about 59,000 clones, almost 80% of them singletons. This specimen comes from a study of blood T cell repertoires in COVID-19. V shed 2 bases, J shed 0 bases, and the junction held 2 bases outside the gene matches. Germline values: CDR1 SGHRS, CDR2 YFSETQ. The CDR3 runs 15 residues.

Sequencing was done on a sample of peripheral blood. The rearrangement uses TRBV5-1 and TRBJ1-3, with 7 bases fitting TRBD1. The sequence came from an elderly man with acute or convalescent COVID-19. The CDR3 bases are TGCGCCAGCAGCTTCACAGGGGTCTCTGGAAACACCATATATTTT. It encodes CASSFTGVSGNTIYF.